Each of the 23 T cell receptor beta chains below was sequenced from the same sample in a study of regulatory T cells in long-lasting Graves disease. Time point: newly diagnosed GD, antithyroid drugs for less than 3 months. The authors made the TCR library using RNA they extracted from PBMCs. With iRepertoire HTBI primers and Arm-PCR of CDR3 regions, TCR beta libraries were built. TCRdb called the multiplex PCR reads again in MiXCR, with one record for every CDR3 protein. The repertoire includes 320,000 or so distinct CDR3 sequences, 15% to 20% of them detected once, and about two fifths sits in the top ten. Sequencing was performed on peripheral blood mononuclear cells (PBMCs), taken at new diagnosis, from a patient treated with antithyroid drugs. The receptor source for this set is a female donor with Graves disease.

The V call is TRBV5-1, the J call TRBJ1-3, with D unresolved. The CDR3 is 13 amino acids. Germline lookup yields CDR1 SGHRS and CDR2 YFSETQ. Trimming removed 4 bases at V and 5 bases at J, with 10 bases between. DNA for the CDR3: TGCGCCAGCAGCATGGACTTTCGAAACACCATATATTTT. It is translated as CASSMDFRNTIYF. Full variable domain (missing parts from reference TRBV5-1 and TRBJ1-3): KAGVTQTPRYLIKTRGQQVTLSCSPISGHRSVSWYQQTPGQGLQFLFEYFSETQRNKGNFPGRFSGRQFSNSRSEMNVSTLELGDSALYLCASSMDFRNTIYFGEGSWLTVV.

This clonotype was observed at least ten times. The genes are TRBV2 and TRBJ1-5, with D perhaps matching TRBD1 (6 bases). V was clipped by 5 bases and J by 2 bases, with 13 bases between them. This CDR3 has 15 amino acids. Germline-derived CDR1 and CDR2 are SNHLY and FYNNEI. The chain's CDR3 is CASSPYRVGNQPQHF. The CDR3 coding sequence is TGTGCCAGCAGTCCCTACAGGGTGGGCAATCAGCCCCAGCATTTT.

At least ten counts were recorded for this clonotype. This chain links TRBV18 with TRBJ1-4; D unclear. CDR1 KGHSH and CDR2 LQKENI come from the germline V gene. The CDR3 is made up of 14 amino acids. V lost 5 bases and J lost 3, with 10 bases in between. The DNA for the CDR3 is TGTGCCAGCTCATCGGTCTCCCCTAATGAAAAACTGTTTTTT. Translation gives CASSSVSPNEKLFF.

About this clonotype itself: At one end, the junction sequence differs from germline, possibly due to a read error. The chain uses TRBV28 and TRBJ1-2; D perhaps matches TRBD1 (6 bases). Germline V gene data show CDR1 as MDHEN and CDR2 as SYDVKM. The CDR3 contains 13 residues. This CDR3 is CASSLQGNYGNTF. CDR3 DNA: TGTGCCAGCAGCCTACAGGGAAACTATGGCAACACCTTC.

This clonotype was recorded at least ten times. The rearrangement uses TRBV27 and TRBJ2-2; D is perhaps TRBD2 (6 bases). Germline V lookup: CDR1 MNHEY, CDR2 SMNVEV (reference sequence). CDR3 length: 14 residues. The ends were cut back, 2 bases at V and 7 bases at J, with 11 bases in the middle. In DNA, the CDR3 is TGTGCCAGCAGTTTACCGGGAGAAGGCGGGGAGCTGTTTTTT. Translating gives CASSLPGEGGELFF.

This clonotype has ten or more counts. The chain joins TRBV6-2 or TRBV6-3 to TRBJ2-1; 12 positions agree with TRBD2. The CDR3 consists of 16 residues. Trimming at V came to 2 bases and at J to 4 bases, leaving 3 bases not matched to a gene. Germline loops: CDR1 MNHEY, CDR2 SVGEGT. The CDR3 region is CASSYASGRAYNEQFF. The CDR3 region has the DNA TGTGCCAGCAGTTACGCTAGCGGGAGGGCTTACAATGAGCAGTTCTTC.

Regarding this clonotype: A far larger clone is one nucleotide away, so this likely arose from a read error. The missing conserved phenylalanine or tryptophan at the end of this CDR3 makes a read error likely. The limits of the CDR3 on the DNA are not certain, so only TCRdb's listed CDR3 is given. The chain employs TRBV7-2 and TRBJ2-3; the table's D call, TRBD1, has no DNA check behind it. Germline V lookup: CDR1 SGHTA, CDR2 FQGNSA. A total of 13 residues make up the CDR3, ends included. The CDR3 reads CASSWNRDMDKYS.

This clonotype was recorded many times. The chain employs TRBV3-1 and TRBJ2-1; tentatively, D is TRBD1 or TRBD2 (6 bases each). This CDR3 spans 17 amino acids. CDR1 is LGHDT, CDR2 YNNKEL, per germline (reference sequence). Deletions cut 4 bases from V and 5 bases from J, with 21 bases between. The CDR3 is CASSPPAGGRSNNEQFF. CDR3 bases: TGTGCCAGCAGCCCCCCGGCCGGGGGCAGGTCCAACAATGAGCAGTTCTTC.

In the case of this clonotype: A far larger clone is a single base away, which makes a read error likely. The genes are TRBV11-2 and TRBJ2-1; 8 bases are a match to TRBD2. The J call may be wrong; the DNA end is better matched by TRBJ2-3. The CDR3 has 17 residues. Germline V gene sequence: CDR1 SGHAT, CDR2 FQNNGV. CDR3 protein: CASSTPQAGGGLDAQYF. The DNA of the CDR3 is TGTGCCAGCAGCACCCCCCAGGCGGGAGGCGGCTTGGATGCGCAGTATTTT.

The CDR3 region has the DNA TGTGCCAGCAGTCCAAGGTGGGGGTTGAACACTGAAGCTTTCTTT. It is translated as CASSPRWGLNTEAFF. The V and J genes are TRBV5-8 and TRBJ1-1; TRBD1 is a possible D gene (5 bases). The CDR3 loop spans 15 amino acids. Trimming stripped 5 bases from V and 0 bases from J, with 14 bases between. Germline CDR1 is SGHTS and CDR2 is YDEGEE.

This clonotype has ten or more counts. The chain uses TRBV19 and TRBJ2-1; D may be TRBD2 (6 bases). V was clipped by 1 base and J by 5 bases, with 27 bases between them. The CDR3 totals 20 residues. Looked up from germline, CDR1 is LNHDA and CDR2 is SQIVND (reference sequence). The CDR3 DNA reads TGTGCCAGTAGTATAGGAACTAGCCAGATAAGGGACCTGGCCCACAATGAGCAGTTCTTC. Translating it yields CASSIGTSQIRDLAHNEQFF.

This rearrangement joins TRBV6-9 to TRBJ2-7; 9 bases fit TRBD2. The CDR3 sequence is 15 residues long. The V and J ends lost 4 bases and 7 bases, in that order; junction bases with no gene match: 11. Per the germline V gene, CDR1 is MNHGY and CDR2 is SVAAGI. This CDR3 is CASSFPASGIGEQYF. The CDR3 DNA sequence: TGTGCCAGCAGTTTTCCGGCTAGCGGGATCGGGGAGCAGTACTTC.

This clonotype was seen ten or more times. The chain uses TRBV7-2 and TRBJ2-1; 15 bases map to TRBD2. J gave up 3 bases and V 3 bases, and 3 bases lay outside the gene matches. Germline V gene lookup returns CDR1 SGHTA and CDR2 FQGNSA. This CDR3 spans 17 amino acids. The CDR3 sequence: CASSLGLAGGYYNEQFF. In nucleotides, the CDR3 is TGTGCCAGCAGCTTGGGACTAGCGGGAGGTTACTACAATGAGCAGTTCTTC.

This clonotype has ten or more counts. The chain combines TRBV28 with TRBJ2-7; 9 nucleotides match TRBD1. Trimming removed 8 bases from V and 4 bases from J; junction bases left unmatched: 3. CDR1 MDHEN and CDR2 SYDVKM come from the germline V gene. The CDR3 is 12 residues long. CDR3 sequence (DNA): TGTGCCAGCGGGACAGGGTGGTACGAGCAGTACTTC. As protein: CASGTGWYEQYF.

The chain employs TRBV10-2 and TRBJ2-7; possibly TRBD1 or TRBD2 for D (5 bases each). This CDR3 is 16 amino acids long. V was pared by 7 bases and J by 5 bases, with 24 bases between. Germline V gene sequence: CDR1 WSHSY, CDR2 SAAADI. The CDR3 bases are TGCGCCAGCATGATTGAGGTAGCCTCATGGGGGAACGAGCAGTACTTC. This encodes CASMIEVASWGNEQYF.

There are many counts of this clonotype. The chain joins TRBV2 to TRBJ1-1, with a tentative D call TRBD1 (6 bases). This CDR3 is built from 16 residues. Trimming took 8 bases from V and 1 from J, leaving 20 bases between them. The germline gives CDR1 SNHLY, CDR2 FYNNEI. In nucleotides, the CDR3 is TGTGCCAGCGTAGTAATCAAAACAGGGAAGAACACTGAAGCTTTCTTT. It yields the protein CASVVIKTGKNTEAFF.

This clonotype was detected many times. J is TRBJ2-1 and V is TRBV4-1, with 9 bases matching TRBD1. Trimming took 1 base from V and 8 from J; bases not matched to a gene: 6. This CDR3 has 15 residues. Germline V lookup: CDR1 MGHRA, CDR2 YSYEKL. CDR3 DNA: TGCGCCAGCAGCCAAGGACAGGGGGGTGGGGATGAGCAGTTCTTC. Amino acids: CASSQGQGGGDEQFF.

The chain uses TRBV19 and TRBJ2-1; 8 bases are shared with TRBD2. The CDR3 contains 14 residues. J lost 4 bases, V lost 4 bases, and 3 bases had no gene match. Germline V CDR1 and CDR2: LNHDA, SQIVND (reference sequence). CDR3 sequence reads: CASSTLAGYNEQFF. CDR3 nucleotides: TGTGCCAGTAGTACCCTAGCGGGTTACAATGAGCAGTTCTTC.

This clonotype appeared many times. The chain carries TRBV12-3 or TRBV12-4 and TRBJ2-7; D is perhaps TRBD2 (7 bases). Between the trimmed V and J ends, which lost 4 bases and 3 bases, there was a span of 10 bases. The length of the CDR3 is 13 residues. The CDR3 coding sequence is TGTGCCAGCAGTTCAAGGGGGGGCTACGAGCAGTACTTC. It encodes CASSSRGGYEQYF.

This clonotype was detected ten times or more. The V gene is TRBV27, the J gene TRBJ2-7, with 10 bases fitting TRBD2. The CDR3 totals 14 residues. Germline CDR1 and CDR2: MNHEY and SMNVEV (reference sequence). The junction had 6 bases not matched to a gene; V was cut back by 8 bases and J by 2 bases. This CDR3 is CASAGLAEPYEQYF. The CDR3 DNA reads TGTGCCAGCGCCGGACTAGCGGAGCCCTACGAGCAGTACTTC.

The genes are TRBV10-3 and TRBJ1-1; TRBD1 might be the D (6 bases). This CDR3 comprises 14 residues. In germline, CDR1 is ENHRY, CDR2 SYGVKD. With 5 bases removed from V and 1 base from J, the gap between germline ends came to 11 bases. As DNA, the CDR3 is TGTGCCATCAGTCTCGGGGGGCCGAACACTGAAGCTTTCTTT. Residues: CAISLGGPNTEAFF.

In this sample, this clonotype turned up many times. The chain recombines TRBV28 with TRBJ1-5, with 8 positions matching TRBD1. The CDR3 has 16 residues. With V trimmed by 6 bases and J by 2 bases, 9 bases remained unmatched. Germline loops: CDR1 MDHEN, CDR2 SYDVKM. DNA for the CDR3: TGTGCCAGCAGGGCTGGACACAGGGGGGGCAATCAGCCCCAGCATTTT. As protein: CASRAGHRGGNQPQHF.

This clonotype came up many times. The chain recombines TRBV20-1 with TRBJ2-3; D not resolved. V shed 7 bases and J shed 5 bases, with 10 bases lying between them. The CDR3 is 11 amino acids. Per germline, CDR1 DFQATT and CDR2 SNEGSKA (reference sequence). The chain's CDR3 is CSVHSRDTQYF. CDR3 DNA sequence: TGCAGTGTCCACTCACGAGATACGCAGTATTTT.